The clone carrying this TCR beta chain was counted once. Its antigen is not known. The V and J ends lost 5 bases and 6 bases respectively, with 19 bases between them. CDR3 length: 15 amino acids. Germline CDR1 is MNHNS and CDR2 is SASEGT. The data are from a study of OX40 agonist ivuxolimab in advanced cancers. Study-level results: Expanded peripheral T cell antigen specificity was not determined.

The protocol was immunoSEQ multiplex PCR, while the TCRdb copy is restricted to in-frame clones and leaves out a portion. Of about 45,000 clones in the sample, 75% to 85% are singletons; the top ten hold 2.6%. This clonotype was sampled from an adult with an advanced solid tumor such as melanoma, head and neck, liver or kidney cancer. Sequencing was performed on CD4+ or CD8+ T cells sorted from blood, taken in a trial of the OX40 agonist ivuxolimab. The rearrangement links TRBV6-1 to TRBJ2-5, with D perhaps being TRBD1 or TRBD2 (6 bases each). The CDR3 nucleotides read TGTGCCAGCAGTCCGTCGGGGGCAGCGATGAAGACCCAGTACTTC. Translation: CASSPSGAAMKTQYF.